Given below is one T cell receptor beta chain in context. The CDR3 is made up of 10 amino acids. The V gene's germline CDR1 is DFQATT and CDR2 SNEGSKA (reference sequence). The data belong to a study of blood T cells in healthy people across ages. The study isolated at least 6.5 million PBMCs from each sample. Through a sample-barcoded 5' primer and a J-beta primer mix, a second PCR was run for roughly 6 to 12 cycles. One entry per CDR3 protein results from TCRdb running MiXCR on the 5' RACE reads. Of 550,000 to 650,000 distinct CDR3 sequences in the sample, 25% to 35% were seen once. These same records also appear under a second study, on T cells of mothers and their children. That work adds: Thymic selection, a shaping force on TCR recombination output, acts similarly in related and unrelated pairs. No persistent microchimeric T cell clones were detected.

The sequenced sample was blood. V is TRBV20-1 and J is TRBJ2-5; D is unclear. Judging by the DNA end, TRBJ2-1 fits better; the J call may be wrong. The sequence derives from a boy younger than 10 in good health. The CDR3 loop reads CSALFNEQFF. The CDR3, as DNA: TGCAGTGCCCTTTTCAATGAGCAGTTCTTC.